This entry describes one T cell receptor delta chain. The antigen remains unidentified. TCRdb's protein, taken from a much larger clone, differs from this DNA's translation at residue 9, likely owing to a read error; the protein displayed comes from the DNA. Germline CDR1 is GEAIGNYY and CDR2 is EKD. This CDR3 comprises 20 residues. V lost 0 bases to trimming and J lost 0 bases, with 17 bases between them. The sample originates from a study of gammadelta T cells in human blood. Study observations and caveats: Microbial exposure appeared to drive polyclonal γδ T cell expansion after birth.

TCRdb re-called clones from the RT-PCR reads using CATT. The sample includes several hundred delta-chain clones, 52% of them seen just once. Sequenced sample: Vgamma9Vdelta2 gamma-delta T cells from infant blood. This chain uses TRDV2 with TRDJ3; D may be TRDD3 (5 bases). The sequence came from a human donor. CDR3: CACDTAPGRSSSWDTRQMFF. The CDR3 DNA follows: TGTGCCTGTGACACCGCCCCTGGGAGATCCAGCTCCTGGGACACCCGACAGATGTTTTTC.